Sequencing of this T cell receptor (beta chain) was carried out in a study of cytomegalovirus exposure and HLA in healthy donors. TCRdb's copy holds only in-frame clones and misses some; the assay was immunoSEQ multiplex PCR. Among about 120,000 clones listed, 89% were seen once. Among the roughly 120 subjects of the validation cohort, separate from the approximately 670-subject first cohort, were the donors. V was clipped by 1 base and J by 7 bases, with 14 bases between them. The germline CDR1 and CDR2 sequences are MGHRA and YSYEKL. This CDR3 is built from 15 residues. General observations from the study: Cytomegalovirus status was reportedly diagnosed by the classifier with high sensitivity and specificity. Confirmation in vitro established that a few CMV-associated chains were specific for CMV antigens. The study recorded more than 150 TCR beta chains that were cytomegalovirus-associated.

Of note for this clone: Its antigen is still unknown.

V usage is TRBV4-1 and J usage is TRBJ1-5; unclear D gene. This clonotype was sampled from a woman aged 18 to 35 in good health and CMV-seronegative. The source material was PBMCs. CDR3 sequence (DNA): TGCGCCAGCAGCCAAGCTGAGGGCGCCGGCCAGCCCCAGCATTTT. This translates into CASSQAEGAGQPQHF.